One sample yielded the 13 T cell receptor beta chains listed below, sequenced in a study of blood T cell repertoires in COVID-19 (dated by TCRdb to 2020 to 2022). The method was the immunoSEQ multiplex PCR assay. As stored in TCRdb, this immuneACCESS dataset retains in-frame rearrangements with V and J assigned. A fraction of the clones does not appear; measured against another copy, unresolved V genes explain less than half of the discrepancy, and the remainder lacks a known reason. A total of some 110,000 clones appear in this sample, 71% of them only once. The top ten hold approximately 0.9% of the sample. The sample taken for sequencing was peripheral blood. All receptors derive from a human donor with acute or convalescent COVID-19. The donor label of this sample is uncertain.

This clone was found once. This chain uses TRBV9 with TRBJ2-3; 12 bases are a match to TRBD2. Trimming removed 4 bases from V and 6 bases from J; junction bases left unmatched: 6. The CDR3 runs 15 residues. Per germline, CDR1 SGDLS and CDR2 YYNGEE. The CDR3 region is CASSPGLAGRDTQYF. The DNA for the CDR3 is TGTGCCAGCAGCCCTGGACTAGCGGGGCGGGATACGCAGTATTTT. The variable domain in full, with the rest retrieved from reference TRBV9 and TRBJ2-3, is DSGVTQTPKHLITATGQRVTLRCSPRSGDLSVYWYQQSLDQGLQFLIQYYNGEERAKGNILERFSAQQFPDLHSELNLSSLELGDSALYFCASSPGLAGRDTQYFGPGTRLTVL.

This rearrangement joins TRBV10-3 to TRBJ2-3; 9 nucleotides line up with TRBD2. This CDR3 contains 15 residues. The V segment lost 7 bases and the J segment 3 bases; nucleotides outside the gene matches: 8. In germline, CDR1 is ENHRY, CDR2 SYGVKD. CDR3 DNA sequence: TGTGCCATCACGGAGGGGCTAGCGGGGACAGATACGCAGTATTTT. Translation gives CAITEGLAGTDTQYF.

The chain couples TRBV7-9 to TRBJ1-2, with D uncertain. The CDR3 runs to 14 residues. CDR1 is SEHNR and CDR2 is FQNEAQ in the germline V gene (reference sequence). Deletions cut 1 base from V and 5 bases from J, with 11 bases between. This CDR3 reads CASSLGLLRYGYTF. In DNA form, the CDR3 reads TGTGCCAGCAGCTTAGGCCTGTTGCGATATGGCTACACCTTC.

This chain connects TRBV6-5 to TRBJ1-1; weak D call: TRBD1 (5 bases). The germline CDR1 and CDR2 sequences are MNHEY and SVGAGI. The CDR3 covers 14 residues. The V and J ends lost 11 bases and 1 base respectively, with 17 bases between them. The CDR3 DNA follows: TGTGCCGGCCAAGGTGGAGGGACGAACACTGAAGCTTTCTTT. It specifies CAGQGGGTNTEAFF.

The table lists this clone with a few counts. The rearrangement uses TRBV19 and TRBJ1-1, with a possible D match to TRBD1 (5 bases). Trimming took 4 bases from V and 0 from J, leaving 18 bases between them. This CDR3 contains 17 residues. In germline, CDR1 is LNHDA, CDR2 SQIVND (reference sequence). Here the CDR3 DNA reads TGTGCCAGTAGTACCCTCCGCGGGGGGTACATGAACACTGAAGCTTTCTTT. Its protein is CASSTLRGGYMNTEAFF.

The gene calls are TRBV4-1 and TRBJ2-3, with 12 bases aligning to TRBD1. Losses at the gene ends were 4 bases for V and 2 bases for J; bases not matched to a gene: 4. Germline V CDR1 and CDR2: MGHRA, YSYEKL. The CDR3 runs to 16 residues. As DNA, the CDR3 is TGCGCCAGCAGCCCGGGGACAGGGGGCTACACAGATACGCAGTATTTT. Translation gives CASSPGTGGYTDTQYF.

The V and J genes are TRBV30 and TRBJ2-1; 7 positions match TRBD2. This CDR3 is built from 14 residues. The ends lost 5 bases at V and 7 bases at J; junction bases unmatched: 11. Germline assignment: CDR1 GTSNPN and CDR2 SVGIG (reference sequence). The CDR3 protein is CAWGRGLRSNEQFF. The CDR3 DNA reads as TGTGCCTGGGGGAGGGGCCTTCGTTCGAATGAGCAGTTCTTC.

The rearrangement uses TRBV28 and TRBJ1-1; D remains ambiguous. Germline V gene data show CDR1 as MDHEN and CDR2 as SYDVKM. The CDR3 sequence is 11 residues long. The V gene lost 7 bases and the J gene lost 4 bases, with 7 bases spanning the gap. CDR3 protein: CASIGGTEAFF. CDR3 nucleotides: TGTGCCAGCATCGGAGGCACTGAAGCTTTCTTT.

The CDR3 DNA reads TGCGCCAGCAGCTTGATGGGACACCCTACGAACACCGGGGAGCTGTTTTTT. This encodes CASSLMGHPTNTGELFF. The genes are TRBV5-1 and TRBJ2-2, with D possibly matching TRBD1 (6 bases). V was clipped by 1 base and J by 0 bases, with 13 bases between them. There are 17 residues in the CDR3. The V gene's germline CDR1 is SGHRS and CDR2 YFSETQ.

This clone was observed a handful of times. The chain joins TRBV12-5 to TRBJ1-1; TRBD1 aligns across 7 bases. The junction had 4 bases not matched to a gene; V was cut back by 8 bases and J by 1 base. This CDR3 region has 13 residues. Germline loops: CDR1 LGHNT, CDR2 FRNRAP. CDR3 loop: CASQGVSNTEAFF. The DNA for the CDR3 is TGTGCTAGTCAGGGGGTGTCGAACACTGAAGCTTTCTTT.

The rearrangement joins TRBV10-2 to TRBJ1-5, with 7 bases matching TRBD1. J lost 2 bases, V lost 10 bases, and 2 bases had no gene match. Germline V gene data show CDR1 as WSHSY and CDR2 as SAAADI. CDR3 size: 12 residues. As DNA, the CDR3 is TGCGCCACGGGGACAGGCAATCAGCCCCAGCATTTT. This codes for CATGTGNQPQHF.

CDR3 region: CASSKAAGSNQPQHF. CDR3 nucleotides: TGCGCCAGCAGCAAGGCGGCAGGGAGCAATCAGCCCCAGCATTTT. V is TRBV10-2 and J is TRBJ1-5; tentative D call: TRBD1 (5 bases). This CDR3 contains 15 residues. Germline V lookup: CDR1 WSHSY, CDR2 SAAADI. V was clipped by 6 bases and J by 1 base, with 13 bases between them.

The rearrangement uses TRBV9 and TRBJ2-5; 7 nucleotides align to TRBD1. J lost 4 bases, V lost 1 base, and 7 bases had no gene match. The CDR3 is made up of 15 amino acids. The V gene's germline CDR1 is SGDLS and CDR2 YYNGEE. CDR3 sequence: CASSVNSGTAETQYF. For the CDR3, the DNA is TGTGCCAGCAGCGTAAACTCCGGGACAGCAGAGACCCAGTACTTC.